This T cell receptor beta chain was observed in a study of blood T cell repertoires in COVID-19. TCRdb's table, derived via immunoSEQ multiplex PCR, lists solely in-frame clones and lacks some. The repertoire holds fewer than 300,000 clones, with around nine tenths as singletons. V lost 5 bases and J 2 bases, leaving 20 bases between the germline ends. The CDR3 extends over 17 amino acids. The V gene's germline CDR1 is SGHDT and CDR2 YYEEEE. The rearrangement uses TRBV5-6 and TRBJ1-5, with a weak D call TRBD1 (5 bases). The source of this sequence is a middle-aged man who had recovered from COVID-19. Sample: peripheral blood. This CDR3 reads CASSQWAGIGGNQPQHF. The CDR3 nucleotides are TGTGCCAGCAGTCAATGGGCAGGGATAGGGGGCAATCAGCCCCAGCATTTT.